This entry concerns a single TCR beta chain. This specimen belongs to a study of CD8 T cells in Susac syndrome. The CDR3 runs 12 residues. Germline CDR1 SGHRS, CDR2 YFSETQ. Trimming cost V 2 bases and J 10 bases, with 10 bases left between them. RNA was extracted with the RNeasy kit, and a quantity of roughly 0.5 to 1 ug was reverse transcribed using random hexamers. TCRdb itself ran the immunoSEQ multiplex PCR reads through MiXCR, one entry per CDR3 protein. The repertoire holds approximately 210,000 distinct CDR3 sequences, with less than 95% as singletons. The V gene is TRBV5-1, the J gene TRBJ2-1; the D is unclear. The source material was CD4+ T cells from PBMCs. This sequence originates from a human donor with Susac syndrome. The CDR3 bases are TGCGCCAGCAGCTTCGATTGGAACGAGCAGTTCTTC. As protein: CASSFDWNEQFF. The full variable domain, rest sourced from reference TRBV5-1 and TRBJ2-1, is KAGVTQTPRYLIKTRGQQVTLSCSPISGHRSVSWYQQTPGQGLQFLFEYFSETQRNKGNFPGRFSGRQFSNSRSEMNVSTLELGDSALYLCASSFDWNEQFFGPGTRLTVL.